Listed below are T cell receptor beta chains from one sample, sequenced in a study of cytomegalovirus exposure and HLA in healthy donors. Only in-frame clones appear in the TCRdb table, and some are missing; sequencing was by immunoSEQ multiplex PCR. The sample includes fewer than 200,000 clones, around nine tenths seen only once; the top ten take around 7.2%. Sequenced material: PBMCs. The source is a man aged 30-40 years in good health and CMV-seropositive. CDR3s include the opening cysteine and the closing phenylalanine or tryptophan. A D gene is named only where the DNA matches it firmly. Size is stated for part of the rows, as once, few or many counts, or as a class when the clone is expanded.

d_call: TRBD2; v_call: TRBV5-4; clone_size: -; j_call: TRBJ2-7; cdr3_aa: CASSGLAGSSYEQYF; cdr3_nt: TGTGCCAGCAGCGGATTAGCGGGGAGCTCCTACGAGCAGTACTTC
d_call: TRBD1; v_call: TRBV6-5; clone_size: -; j_call: TRBJ1-2; cdr3_aa: CASSYGTGGEYGYTF; cdr3_nt: TGTGCCAGCAGTTACGGGACAGGGGGGGAGTATGGCTACACCTTC
d_call: -; v_call: TRBV2; clone_size: -; j_call: TRBJ2-3; cdr3_aa: CASTKDAAPYTDTQYF; cdr3_nt: TGTGCCAGCACCAAGGACGCAGCTCCCTACACAGATACGCAGTATTTT
d_call: TRBD1; v_call: TRBV2; clone_size: once; j_call: TRBJ2-5; cdr3_aa: CASLGQGAGETQYF; cdr3_nt: TGTGCCAGCCTTGGACAGGGGGCGGGGGAGACCCAGTACTTC
d_call: -; v_call: TRBV6-5; clone_size: -; j_call: TRBJ2-5; cdr3_aa: CATRKFGVQETQYF; cdr3_nt: TGTGCCACTCGAAAGTTCGGGGTCCAAGAGACCCAGTACTTC
d_call: -; v_call: TRBV27; clone_size: -; j_call: TRBJ2-3; cdr3_aa: CASSWRTSTDTQYF; cdr3_nt: TGTGCCAGCAGTTGGCGGACTAGCACAGATACGCAGTATTTT
d_call: TRBD2; v_call: TRBV12-5; clone_size: -; j_call: TRBJ2-1; cdr3_aa: CASGSSLAVSYNEQFF; cdr3_nt: TGTGCTAGTGGTTCCTCACTAGCGGTGTCCTACAATGAGCAGTTCTTC
d_call: -; v_call: TRBV29-1; clone_size: -; j_call: TRBJ2-5; cdr3_aa: CSALGRGRETQYF; cdr3_nt: TGCAGCGCCCTTGGAAGGGGTCGGGAGACCCAGTACTTC
d_call: -; v_call: TRBV5-4; clone_size: many; j_call: TRBJ1-1; cdr3_aa: CASREGTEAFF; cdr3_nt: TGTGCCAGCAGGGAGGGGACTGAAGCTTTCTTT
d_call: -; v_call: TRBV2; clone_size: -; j_call: TRBJ2-7; cdr3_aa: CASSERRAGSYEQYF; cdr3_nt: TGTGCCAGCAGTGAAAGGAGGGCGGGCTCCTACGAGCAGTACTTC
d_call: -; v_call: TRBV5-6; clone_size: -; j_call: TRBJ2-6; cdr3_aa: CASSHSSGANVLTF; cdr3_nt: TGTGCCAGCAGCCATAGCTCTGGGGCCAACGTCCTGACTTTC
d_call: -; v_call: TRBV13; clone_size: -; j_call: TRBJ2-5; cdr3_aa: CASSLEAGGTQYF; cdr3_nt: TGTGCCAGCAGCTTAGAGGCAGGAGGTACCCAGTACTTC
d_call: TRBD1; v_call: TRBV6-1; clone_size: -; j_call: TRBJ2-2; cdr3_aa: CASDRGNTGELFF; cdr3_nt: TGTGCCAGCGACAGGGGGAACACCGGGGAGCTGTTTTTT
d_call: -; v_call: TRBV6-6; clone_size: -; j_call: TRBJ2-7; cdr3_aa: CASRPLTGLNYEQYF; cdr3_nt: TGTGCCAGCAGACCTCTTACCGGGCTTAACTACGAGCAGTACTTC
d_call: -; v_call: TRBV6-5; clone_size: -; j_call: TRBJ1-5; cdr3_aa: CASSTHRSNQPQHF; cdr3_nt: TGTGCCAGCAGTACTCACCGGAGCAATCAGCCCCAGCATTTT
d_call: TRBD2; v_call: TRBV10-1; clone_size: -; j_call: TRBJ2-3; cdr3_aa: CARSPTGRPADTQYF; cdr3_nt: TGCGCCAGATCCCCTACCGGGAGGCCAGCAGATACGCAGTATTTT
d_call: -; v_call: TRBV5-6; clone_size: -; j_call: TRBJ1-5; cdr3_aa: CASSLRTYSNQPQHF; cdr3_nt: TGTGCCAGCAGCCTTCGGACCTATAGCAATCAGCCCCAGCATTTT